This T cell receptor beta chain stems from a study of post-analysis software for immune sequencing data. Study details: Progressive-relapsing, secondary progressive and relapsing-remitting multiple sclerosis were among the disease courses included. Broader study findings: Elevated frequency relative to controls characterized four or five TRBV segments in patients, TRBV5-6, TRBV5-1 and TRBV20-1 among them. Pronounced co-clustering by F measure was evident among identically batched samples. Comparison with controls showed significantly lower normalized Chao1 diversity in multiple sclerosis patients.

Unique molecular identifiers were carried by the TCR beta cDNA libraries. A single record per CDR3 protein comes from TCRdb applying MiXCR to the PCR reads. The data contain fewer than 850,000 distinct CDR3 sequences, roughly 29% of them singletons. With regard to this clonotype: What it binds is not known.

The CDR3 runs to 17 residues. V dropped 3 bases and J dropped 2; count of bases not matched to a gene: 11. The germline V gene has CDR1 SGHAT and CDR2 FQNNGV. V and J are TRBV11-2 and TRBJ1-2; 8 bases are a match to TRBD1. The sequence came from a girl aged 5-17 years with multiple sclerosis. Sequences were obtained from blood. CDR3 sequence: CASSFDPQRQGNYGYTF. CDR3 nucleotide sequence: TGTGCCAGCAGCTTCGATCCCCAGCGACAGGGGAACTATGGCTACACCTTC. Drawing the rest from reference TRBV11-2 and TRBJ1-2, the complete variable domain is EAGVAQSPRYKIIEKRQSVAFWCNPISGHATLYWYQQILGQGPKLLIQFQNNGVVDDSQLPKDRFSAERLKGVDSTLKIQPAKLEDSAVYLCASSFDPQRQGNYGYTFGSGTRLTVV.